Presented here are 3 T cell receptor beta chains from one specimen sequenced in a study of blood T cell repertoires in COVID-19. Generated by immunoSEQ multiplex PCR, the TCRdb table keeps only in-frame clones and is missing some. The sample consists of about 100,000 clones, approximately 86% of them appearing once. Sequenced input: peripheral blood. The origin of the receptors is an elderly man with acute or convalescent COVID-19.

This chain uses TRBV23-1 with TRBJ1-2; 10 nucleotides line up with TRBD1. TRBV23-1 falls under the ORF class, with uncertain function. Trimming cost V 8 bases and J 8 bases; bases outside gene matches: 20. There are 17 residues in the CDR3. The CDR3 loop is CASVRRQGAPRFEGYTF. As DNA, the CDR3 is TGCGCCAGCGTCAGGAGACAGGGGGCCCCCCGTTTTGAGGGCTACACCTTC.

J is TRBJ1-1 and V is TRBV6-5; D is ambiguous. Germline-derived CDR1 and CDR2 are MNHEY and SVGAGI. V dropped 4 bases and J dropped 0 bases, with 9 bases sitting between them. CDR3 length: 14 residues. The CDR3 is CASSLSGVNTEAFF. The CDR3 coding sequence is TGTGCCAGCAGTTTGAGCGGGGTGAACACTGAAGCTTTCTTT.

V gene TRBV5-6 combines with J gene TRBJ1-2; possibly TRBD1 for D (6 bases). The CDR3 sequence is 14 residues long. V dropped 7 bases and J dropped 3 bases, with 16 bases sitting between them. Germline CDR1 SGHDT, CDR2 YYEEEE. The CDR3 spells CASGPQGSDYGYTF. The CDR3 coding sequence is TGTGCCAGCGGACCACAGGGTTCAGACTATGGCTACACCTTC.